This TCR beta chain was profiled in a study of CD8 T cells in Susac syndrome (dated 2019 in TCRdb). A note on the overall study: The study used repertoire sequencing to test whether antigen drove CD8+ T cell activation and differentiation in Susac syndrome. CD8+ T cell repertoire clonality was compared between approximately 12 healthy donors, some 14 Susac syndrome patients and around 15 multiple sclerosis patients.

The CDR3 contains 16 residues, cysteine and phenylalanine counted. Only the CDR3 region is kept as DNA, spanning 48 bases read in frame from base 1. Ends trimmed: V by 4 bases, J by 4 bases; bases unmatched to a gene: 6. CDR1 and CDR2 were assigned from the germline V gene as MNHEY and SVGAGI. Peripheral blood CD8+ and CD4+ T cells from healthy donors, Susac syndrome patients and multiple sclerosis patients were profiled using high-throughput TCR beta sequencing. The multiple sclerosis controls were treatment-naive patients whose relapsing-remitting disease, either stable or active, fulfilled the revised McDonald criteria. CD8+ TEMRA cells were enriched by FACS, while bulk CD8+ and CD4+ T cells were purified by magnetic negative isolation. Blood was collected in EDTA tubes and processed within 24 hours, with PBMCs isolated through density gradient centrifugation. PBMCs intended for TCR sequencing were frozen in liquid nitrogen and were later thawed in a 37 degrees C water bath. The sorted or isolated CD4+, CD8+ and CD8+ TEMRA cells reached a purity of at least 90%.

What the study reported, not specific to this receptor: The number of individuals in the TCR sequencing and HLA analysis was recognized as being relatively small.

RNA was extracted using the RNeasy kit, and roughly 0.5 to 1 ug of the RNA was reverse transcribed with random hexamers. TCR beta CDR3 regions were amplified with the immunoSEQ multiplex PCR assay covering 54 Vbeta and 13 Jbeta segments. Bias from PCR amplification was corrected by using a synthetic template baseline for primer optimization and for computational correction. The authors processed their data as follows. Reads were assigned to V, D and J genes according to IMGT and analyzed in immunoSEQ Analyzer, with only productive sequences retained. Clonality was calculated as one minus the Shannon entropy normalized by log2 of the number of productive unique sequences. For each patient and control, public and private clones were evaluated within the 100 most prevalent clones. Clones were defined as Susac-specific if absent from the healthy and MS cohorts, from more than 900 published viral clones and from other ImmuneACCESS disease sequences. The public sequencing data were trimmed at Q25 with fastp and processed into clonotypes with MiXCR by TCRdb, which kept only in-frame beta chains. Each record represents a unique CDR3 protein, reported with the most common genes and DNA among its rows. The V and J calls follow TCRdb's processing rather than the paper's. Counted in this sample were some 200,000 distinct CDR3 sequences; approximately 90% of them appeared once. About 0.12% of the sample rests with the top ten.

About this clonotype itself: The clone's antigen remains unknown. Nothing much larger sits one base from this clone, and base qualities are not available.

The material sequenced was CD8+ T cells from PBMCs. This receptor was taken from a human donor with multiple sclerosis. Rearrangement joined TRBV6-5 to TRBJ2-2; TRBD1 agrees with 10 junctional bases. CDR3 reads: CASSSRQGASTGELFF. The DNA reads TGTGCCAGCAGTTCCCGACAGGGGGCGAGCACCGGGGAGCTGTTTTTT.